This T cell receptor beta chain originates from a study of stem cell transplantation in POMP-related autoinflammatory disease. Some clones are missing from TCRdb's copy, which holds only in-frame ones; the method was immunoSEQ multiplex PCR. The table lists approximately 30,000 clones, 85% to 90% of them singletons, with roughly 0.7% in the top ten. V dropped 7 bases and J dropped 8 bases, with 16 bases sitting between them. The CDR3 runs 13 residues. Per the germline V gene, CDR1 is MNHNS and CDR2 is SASEGT. The TCR comes from a human donor with POMP-related autoinflammation and immune dysregulation (PRAID). The source was CD4+ T cells from PBMCs, collected before stem cell transplantation. The V and J genes are TRBV6-1 and TRBJ2-3, with D perhaps given as TRBD1 or TRBD2 (5 bases each). The CDR3 is CASNPLAGSTQYF. The CDR3 DNA is TGTGCCAGCAATCCATTAGCAGGGAGTACGCAGTATTTT.